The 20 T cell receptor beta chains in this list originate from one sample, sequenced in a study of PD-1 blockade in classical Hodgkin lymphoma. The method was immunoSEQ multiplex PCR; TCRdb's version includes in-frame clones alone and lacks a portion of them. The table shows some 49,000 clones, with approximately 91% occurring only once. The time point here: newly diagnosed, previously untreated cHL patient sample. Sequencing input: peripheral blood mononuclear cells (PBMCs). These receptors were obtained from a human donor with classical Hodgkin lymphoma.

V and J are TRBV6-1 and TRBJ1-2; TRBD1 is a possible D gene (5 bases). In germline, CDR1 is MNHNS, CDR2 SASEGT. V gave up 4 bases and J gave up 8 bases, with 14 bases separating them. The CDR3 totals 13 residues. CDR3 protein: CASSGVRVGGYTF. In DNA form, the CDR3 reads TGTGCCAGCAGTGGCGTCAGGGTGGGGGGCTACACCTTC.

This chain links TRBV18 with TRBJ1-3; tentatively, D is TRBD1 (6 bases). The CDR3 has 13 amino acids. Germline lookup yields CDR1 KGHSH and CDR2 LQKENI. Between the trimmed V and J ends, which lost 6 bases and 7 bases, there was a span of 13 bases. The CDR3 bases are TGTGCCAGCTCCCCGGACAGTCACAACACCATATATTTT. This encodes CASSPDSHNTIYF.

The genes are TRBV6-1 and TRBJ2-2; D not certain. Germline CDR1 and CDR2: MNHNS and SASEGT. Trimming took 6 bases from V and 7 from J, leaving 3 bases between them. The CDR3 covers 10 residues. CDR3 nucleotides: TGTGCCAGCAGGGACGGGGAGCTGTTTTTT. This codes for CASRDGELFF.

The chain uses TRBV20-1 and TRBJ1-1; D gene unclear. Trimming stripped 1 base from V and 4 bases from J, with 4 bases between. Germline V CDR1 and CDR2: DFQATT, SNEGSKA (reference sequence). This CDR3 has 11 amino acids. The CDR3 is CSARGGTEAFF. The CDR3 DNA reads TGCAGTGCTAGAGGAGGCACTGAAGCTTTCTTT.

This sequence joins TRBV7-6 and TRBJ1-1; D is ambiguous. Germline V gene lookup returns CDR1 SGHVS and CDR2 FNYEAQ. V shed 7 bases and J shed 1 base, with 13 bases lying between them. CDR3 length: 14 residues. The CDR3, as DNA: TGTGCCAGCACCCCTCGTGCGCCGAACACTGAAGCTTTCTTT. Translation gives CASTPRAPNTEAFF. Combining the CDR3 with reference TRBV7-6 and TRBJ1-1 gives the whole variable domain GAGVSQSPRYKVTKRGQDVALRCDPISGHVSLYWYRQALGQGPEFLTYFNYEAQQDKSGLPNDRFSAERPEGSISTLTIQRTEQRDSAMYRCASTPRAPNTEAFFGQGTRLTVV.

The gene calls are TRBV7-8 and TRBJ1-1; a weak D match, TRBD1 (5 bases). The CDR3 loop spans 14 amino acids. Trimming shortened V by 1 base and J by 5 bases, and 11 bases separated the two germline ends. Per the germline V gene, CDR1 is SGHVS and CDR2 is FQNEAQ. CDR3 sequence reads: CASSLGHGGTEAFF. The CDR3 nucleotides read TGTGCCAGCAGCTTAGGGCACGGGGGAACTGAAGCTTTCTTT.

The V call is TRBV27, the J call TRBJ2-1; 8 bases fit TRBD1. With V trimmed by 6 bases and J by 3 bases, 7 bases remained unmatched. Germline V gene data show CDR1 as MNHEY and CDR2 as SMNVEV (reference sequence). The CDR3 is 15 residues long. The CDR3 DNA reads TGTGCCAGCAGGGACCGGGACAGGAGCTACAATGAGCAGTTCTTC. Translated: CASRDRDRSYNEQFF.

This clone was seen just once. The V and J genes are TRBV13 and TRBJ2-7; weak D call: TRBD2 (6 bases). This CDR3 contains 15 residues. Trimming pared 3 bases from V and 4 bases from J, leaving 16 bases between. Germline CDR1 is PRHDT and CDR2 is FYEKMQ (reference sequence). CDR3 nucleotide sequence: TGTGCCAGCAGCTTGGATAGGGGACTCCTATACGAGCAGTACTTC. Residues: CASSLDRGLLYEQYF.

CDR3 sequence: CASSSRTSGRVREQYF. The DNA of the CDR3 is TGTGCCAGCAGTTCCCGGACTAGCGGGAGGGTAAGGGAGCAGTACTTC. This chain uses TRBV27 with TRBJ2-7, with 15 positions matching TRBD2. The CDR3 is 16 amino acids. With V trimmed by 4 bases and J by 7 bases, 8 bases remained unmatched. CDR1 and CDR2 from the germline V gene are MNHEY and SMNVEV (reference sequence).

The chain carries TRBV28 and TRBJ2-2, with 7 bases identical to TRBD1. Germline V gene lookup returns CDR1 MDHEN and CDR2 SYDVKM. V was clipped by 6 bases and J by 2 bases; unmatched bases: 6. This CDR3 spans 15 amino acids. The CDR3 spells CASSWDRLNTGELFF. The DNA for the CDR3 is TGTGCCAGCAGCTGGGACAGACTAAACACCGGGGAGCTGTTTTTT. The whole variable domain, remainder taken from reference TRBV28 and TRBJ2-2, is DVKVTQSSRYLVKRTGEKVFLECVQDMDHENMFWYRQDPGLGLRLIYFSYDVKMKEKGDIPEGYSVSREKKERFSLILESASTNQTSMYLCASSWDRLNTGELFFGEGSRLTVL.

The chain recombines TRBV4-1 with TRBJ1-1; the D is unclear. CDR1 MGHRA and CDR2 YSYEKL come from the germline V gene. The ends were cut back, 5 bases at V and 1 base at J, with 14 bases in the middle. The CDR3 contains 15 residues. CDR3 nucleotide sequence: TGCGCCAGCAGCTCCTATCTCCTTGGGAACACTGAAGCTTTCTTT. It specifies CASSSYLLGNTEAFF.

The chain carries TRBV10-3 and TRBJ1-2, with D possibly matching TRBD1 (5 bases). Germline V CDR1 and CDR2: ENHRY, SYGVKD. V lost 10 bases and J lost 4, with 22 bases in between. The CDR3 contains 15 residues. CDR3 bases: TGTGCCAGCGGGGGGGATTGGGGGACCACCTATGGCTACACCTTC. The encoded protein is CASGGDWGTTYGYTF.

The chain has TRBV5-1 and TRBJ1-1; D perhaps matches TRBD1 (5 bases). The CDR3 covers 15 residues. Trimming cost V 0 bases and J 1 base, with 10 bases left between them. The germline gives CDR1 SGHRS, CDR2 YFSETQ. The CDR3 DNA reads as TGCGCCAGCAGCTTGGTTGGGGGAACGAACACTGAAGCTTTCTTT. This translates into CASSLVGGTNTEAFF. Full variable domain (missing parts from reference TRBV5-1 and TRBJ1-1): KAGVTQTPRYLIKTRGQQVTLSCSPISGHRSVSWYQQTPGQGLQFLFEYFSETQRNKGNFPGRFSGRQFSNSRSEMNVSTLELGDSALYLCASSLVGGTNTEAFFGQGTRLTVV.

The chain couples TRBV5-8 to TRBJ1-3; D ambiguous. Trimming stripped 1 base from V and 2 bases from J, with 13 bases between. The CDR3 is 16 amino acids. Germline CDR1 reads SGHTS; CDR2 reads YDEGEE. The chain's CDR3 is CASSLPRESPGNTIYF. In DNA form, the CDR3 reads TGTGCCAGCAGCTTGCCTCGTGAGAGCCCTGGAAACACCATATATTTT. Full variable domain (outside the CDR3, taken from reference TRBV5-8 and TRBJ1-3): EAGVTQSPTHLIKTRGQQATLRCSPISGHTSVYWYQQALGLGLQFLLWYDEGEERNRGNFPPRFSGRQFPNYSSELNVNALELEDSALYLCASSLPRESPGNTIYFGEGSWLTVV.

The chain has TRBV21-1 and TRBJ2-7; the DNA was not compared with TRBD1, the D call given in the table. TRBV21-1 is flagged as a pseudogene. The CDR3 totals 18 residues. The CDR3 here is CASSKGPLQGQGKHEQYV. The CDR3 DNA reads TGTGCCAGCAGCAAAGGACCTCTACAGGGACAGGGGAAACACGAGCAGTACGTC.

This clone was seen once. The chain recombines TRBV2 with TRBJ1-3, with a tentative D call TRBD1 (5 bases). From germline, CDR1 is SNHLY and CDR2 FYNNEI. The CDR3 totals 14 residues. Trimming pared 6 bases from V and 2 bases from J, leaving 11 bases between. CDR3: CASSAQAPGNTIYF. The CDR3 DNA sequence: TGTGCCAGCAGCGCACAGGCTCCTGGAAACACCATATATTTT.

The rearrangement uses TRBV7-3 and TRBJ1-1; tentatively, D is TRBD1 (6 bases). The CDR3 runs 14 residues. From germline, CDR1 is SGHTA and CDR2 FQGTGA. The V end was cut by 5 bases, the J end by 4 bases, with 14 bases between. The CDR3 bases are TGTGCCAGCAGCCCCCAACAGGGACTCACTGAAGCTTTCTTT. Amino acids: CASSPQQGLTEAFF.

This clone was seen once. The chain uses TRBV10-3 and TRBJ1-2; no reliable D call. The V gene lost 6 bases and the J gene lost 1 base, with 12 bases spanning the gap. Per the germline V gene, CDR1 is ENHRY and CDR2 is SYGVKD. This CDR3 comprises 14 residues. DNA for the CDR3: TGTGCCATCAGACCCCCAAGAGATAACTATGGCTACACCTTC. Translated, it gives CAIRPPRDNYGYTF.

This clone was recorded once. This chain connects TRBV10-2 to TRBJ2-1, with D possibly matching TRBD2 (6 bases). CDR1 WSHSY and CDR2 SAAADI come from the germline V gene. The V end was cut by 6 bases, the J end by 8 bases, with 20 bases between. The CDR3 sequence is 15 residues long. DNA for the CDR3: TGCGCCAGCAGCGTTCCGGTCGGGAGATCACATGAGCAGTTCTTC. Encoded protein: CASSVPVGRSHEQFF.

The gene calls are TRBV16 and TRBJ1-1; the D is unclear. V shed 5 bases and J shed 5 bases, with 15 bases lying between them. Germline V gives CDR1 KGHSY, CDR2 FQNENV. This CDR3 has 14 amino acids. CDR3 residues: CASSLSAIRTEAFF. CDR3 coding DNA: TGTGCCAGCAGCTTGAGCGCGATCCGTACTGAAGCTTTCTTT.